A selection of T cell receptor beta chains follows, all from one sample in a study of T-cell memory formation after mild COVID-19. A single record per CDR3 protein comes from TCRdb applying MiXCR to the 5' RACE reads. The data contain 300,000 to 400,000 distinct CDR3 sequences, approximately 13% of them singletons. Input material: PBMCs or a T cell subset sorted from them (not recorded which). The source of these receptors is a man aged 18-30 years who had mild COVID-19 (a few samples of this study predate the infection). Cell type and time point are not known. CDR3s include the opening cysteine and the closing phenylalanine or tryptophan. D genes are given only for firm matches. Clone size is stated in some rows and not others, as once, few, many or a class when expanded.

d_call	j_call	clone_size	v_call	cdr3_aa	cdr3_nt
NA	TRBJ2-7	NA	TRBV6-1	CAILPYEQYF	TGTGCCATCCTGCCCTACGAGCAGTACTTC
NA	TRBJ1-2	few	TRBV6-5	CASSYSVDYSSGGYTF	TGTGCCAGCAGTTACTCCGTTGACTATTCTTCAGGTGGCTACACCTTC
NA	TRBJ2-5	NA	TRBV18	CASSRYGLAQETQYF	TGTGCCAGCTCCCGCTACGGGCTTGCCCAGGAGACCCAGTACTTC
TRBD2	TRBJ2-1	few	TRBV9	CASNRGFKERGENNEQFF	TGTGCCAGCAATCGCGGATTTAAGGAGCGGGGGGAAAACAATGAGCAGTTCTTC
NA	TRBJ1-6	few	TRBV6-5	CASSLGPYNSPLHF	TGTGCCAGCAGCCTGGGACCGTATAATTCACCCCTCCACTTT
TRBD2	TRBJ2-2	NA	TRBV20-1	CSAVAGGNTGELFF	TGCAGTGCTGTAGCGGGGGGGAACACCGGGGAGCTGTTTTTT
NA	TRBJ2-5	NA	TRBV7-3	CASSSTRQETQYF	TGTGCCAGCAGCTCAACCAGACAAGAGACCCAGTACTTC
NA	TRBJ2-5	few	TRBV6-2/TRBV6-3	CASSLSARLQETQYF	TGTGCCAGCAGTTTGTCGGCCCGCCTCCAAGAGACCCAGTACTTC
NA	TRBJ2-7	NA	TRBV7-9	CASSTTGLRGEQYF	TGTGCCAGCAGCACGACAGGCCTCAGGGGCGAGCAGTACTTC
TRBD1	TRBJ2-7	many	TRBV7-8	CASSRRTGTYEQYF	TGTGCCAGCAGCAGAAGGACAGGTACCTACGAGCAGTACTTC
NA	TRBJ2-5	few	TRBV7-2	CASSGVWETQYF	TGTGCCAGCAGCGGGGTCTGGGAGACCCAGTACTTC
TRBD1	TRBJ2-5	NA	TRBV3-1	CASRRGGRETQYF	TGTGCCAGCAGGCGAGGGGGCCGGGAGACCCAGTACTTC
NA	TRBJ2-2	few	TRBV20-1	CSARARTENTGELFF	TGCAGTGCTAGAGCTCGGACGGAGAACACCGGGGAGCTGTTTTTT
TRBD1	TRBJ1-6	many	TRBV4-2	CASSQDPGQGNSPLHF	TGTGCCAGCAGCCAAGATCCGGGACAGGGTAATTCACCCCTCCACTTT
NA	TRBJ2-7	few	TRBV27	CASSFSYSYEQYF	TGTGCCAGCAGTTTTTCTTACTCCTACGAGCAGTACTTC
NA	TRBJ1-1	NA	TRBV28	CASQGSYRNTEAFF	TGTGCCAGTCAAGGAAGCTATCGCAACACTGAAGCTTTCTTT
NA	TRBJ1-5	few	TRBV5-1	CASSLENSLRQPQHF	TGCGCCAGCAGCTTGGAAAACAGTCTCCGACAGCCCCAGCATTTT
NA	TRBJ2-1	many	TRBV7-9	CASSLGGAFYNEQFF	TGTGCCAGCAGCTTAGGGGGGGCCTTCTACAATGAGCAGTTCTTC
NA	TRBJ1-1	many	TRBV29-1	CSVEVAENTEAFF	TGCAGCGTTGAAGTGGCGGAGAACACTGAAGCTTTCTTT
NA	TRBJ2-7	many	TRBV7-9	CASSLEMVEQYF	TGTGCCAGCAGCCTGGAAATGGTGGAGCAGTACTTC
TRBD1	TRBJ1-2	NA	TRBV9	CASSAYQGARGYTF	TGTGCCAGCAGCGCCTACCAGGGGGCGCGAGGCTACACCTTC
NA	TRBJ2-3	NA	TRBV12-3/TRBV12-4	CASSPPGGRSDTQYF	TGTGCCAGCAGCCCCCCGGGGGGCCGATCAGATACGCAGTATTTT
NA	TRBJ2-7	many	TRBV5-6	CASSLVRAGNYEQYF	TGTGCCAGCAGCTTGGTGCGTGCGGGGAACTACGAGCAGTACTTC
NA	TRBJ1-1	NA	TRBV4-1	CASSPLRASTEAFF	TGCGCCAGCAGCCCTTTGAGGGCAAGCACTGAAGCTTTCTTT
NA	TRBJ2-1	NA	TRBV19	CASSVSRIDEQFF	TGTGCCAGTAGCGTATCCCGGATCGATGAGCAGTTCTTC
NA	TRBJ1-1	few	TRBV4-3	CASTPRFGEEAFF	TGCGCCAGCACCCCTCGCTTTGGGGAAGAAGCTTTCTTT
TRBD1	TRBJ2-7	many	TRBV7-6	CASSIGTGRSYEQYF	TGTGCCAGCAGCATCGGGACAGGGCGATCCTACGAGCAGTACTTC
TRBD1	TRBJ1-2	few	TRBV29-1	CSAAPTGNYGYTF	TGCAGCGCTGCCCCGACAGGGAACTATGGCTACACCTTC
NA	TRBJ2-7	few	TRBV20-1	CSARDNRQSYYEQYF	TGCAGTGCTAGAGATAATAGACAGTCTTACTACGAGCAGTACTTC
NA	TRBJ2-1	few	TRBV5-1	CASSYPREGGSPYNEQFF	TGCGCCAGCAGCTACCCGCGAGAGGGGGGGAGCCCCTACAATGAGCAGTTCTTC
NA	TRBJ2-7	few	TRBV27	CASSPGLGFEQYF	TGTGCCAGCAGTCCCGGTCTGGGTTTCGAGCAGTACTTC
NA	TRBJ1-2	NA	TRBV12-3/TRBV12-4	CASSRTGLEGYTF	TGTGCCAGCAGTAGGACGGGCTTAGAGGGCTACACCTTC
NA	TRBJ1-4	NA	TRBV4-3	CASSQDSIGGRGKLFF	TGCGCCAGCAGCCAAGATTCTATAGGTGGGCGTGGGAAACTGTTTTTT
NA	TRBJ2-3	few	TRBV5-1	CASSSGAQSITDTQYF	TGCGCCAGCAGCTCTGGTGCGCAGTCGATCACAGATACGCAGTATTTT
TRBD1	TRBJ1-1	many	TRBV7-2	CASSERQGGPEAFF	TGTGCCAGCAGCGAAAGACAGGGTGGCCCTGAAGCTTTCTTT
NA	TRBJ2-1	few	TRBV7-2	CASSLGQWEQFF	TGTGCCAGCAGCTTAGGGCAGTGGGAGCAGTTCTTC
NA	TRBJ2-3	few	TRBV7-9	CASSLGTTSTQYF	TGTGCCAGCAGCTTAGGGACCACGAGTACGCAGTATTTT
NA	TRBJ2-7	few	TRBV12-3/TRBV12-4	CASSFGQGAWYF	NA
TRBD1	TRBJ2-7	few	TRBV7-9	CASSSRQGAYEQYF	TGTGCCAGCAGCTCTCGTCAGGGGGCCTACGAGCAGTACTTC
NA	TRBJ1-5	few	TRBV6-4	CASSPPGSARCTGNQPQHF	TGTGCCAGCAGTCCGCCCGGGAGTGCACGGTGTACGGGCAATCAGCCCCAGCATTTT
TRBD1	TRBJ1-6	NA	TRBV4-1	CASSSDRAYNSPLHF	TGCGCCAGCAGCTCGGACAGGGCTTATAATTCACCCCTCCACTTT
TRBD1	TRBJ2-5	NA	TRBV2	CASSKQGMRGETQYF	TGTGCCAGCAGCAAACAGGGGATGAGAGGAGAGACCCAGTACTTC
NA	TRBJ2-6	many	TRBV6-5	CASRPTGGRANVLTF	TGTGCCAGCAGGCCGACAGGAGGGAGGGCCAACGTCCTGACTTTC
TRBD1	TRBJ1-4	many	TRBV5-1	CASSLASTGGEKLFF	TGCGCCAGCAGCTTGGCCTCGACAGGGGGTGAAAAACTGTTTTTT
TRBD2	TRBJ2-1	NA	TRBV29-1	CSVEGSGGVYNEQFF	TGCAGCGTTGAAGGGAGCGGGGGGGTCTACAATGAGCAGTTCTTC
TRBD2	TRBJ2-7	few	TRBV5-1	CASRLASGGGYEQYF	TGCGCCAGCAGACTAGCTAGCGGGGGGGGCTACGAGCAGTACTTC
TRBD2	TRBJ2-1	once	TRBV19	CASSGTSGGAGSNEQFF	TGTGCCAGTAGCGGTACTAGCGGGGGGGCTGGGTCTAATGAGCAGTTCTTC